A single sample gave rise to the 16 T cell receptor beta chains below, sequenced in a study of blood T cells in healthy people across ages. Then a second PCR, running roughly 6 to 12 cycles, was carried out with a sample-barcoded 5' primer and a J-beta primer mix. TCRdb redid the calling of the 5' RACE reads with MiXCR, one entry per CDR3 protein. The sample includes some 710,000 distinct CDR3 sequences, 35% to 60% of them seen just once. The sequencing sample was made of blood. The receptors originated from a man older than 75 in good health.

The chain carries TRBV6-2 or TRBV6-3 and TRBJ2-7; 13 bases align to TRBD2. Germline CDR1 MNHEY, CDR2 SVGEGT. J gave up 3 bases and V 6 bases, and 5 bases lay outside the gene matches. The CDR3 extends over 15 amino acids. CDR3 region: CASSPTSGRIYEQYF. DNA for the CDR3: TGTGCCAGCAGCCCGACTAGCGGGAGGATCTACGAGCAGTACTTC.

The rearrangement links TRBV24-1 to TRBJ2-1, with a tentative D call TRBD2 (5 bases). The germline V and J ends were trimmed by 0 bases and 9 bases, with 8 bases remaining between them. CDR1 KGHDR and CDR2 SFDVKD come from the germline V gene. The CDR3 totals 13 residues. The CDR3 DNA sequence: TGTGCCACCAGTGATTTGTTCGGGGTTGAGCAGTTCTTC. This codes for CATSDLFGVEQFF.

Here the CDR3 reads CASSPSSAHTQYF. The CDR3, as DNA: TGTGCCAGCAGCCCCTCATCGGCACATACGCAGTATTTT. This rearrangement joins TRBV7-2 to TRBJ2-3; D gene ambiguous. The ends were cut back, 5 bases at V and 7 bases at J, with 13 bases in the middle. The CDR3 is 13 amino acids. The germline V gene has CDR1 SGHTA and CDR2 FQGNSA. Looking up the rest from reference TRBV7-2 and TRBJ2-3 gives the full variable domain: GAGVSQSPSNKVTEKGKDVELRCDPISGHTALYWYRQSLGQGLEFLIYFQGNSAPDKSGLPSDRFSAERTGGSVSTLTIQRTQQEDSAVYLCASSPSSAHTQYFGPGTRLTVL.

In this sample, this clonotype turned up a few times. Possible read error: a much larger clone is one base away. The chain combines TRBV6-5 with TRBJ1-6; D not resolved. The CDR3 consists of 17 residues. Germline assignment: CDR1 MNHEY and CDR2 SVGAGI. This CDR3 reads CASSYDQASSYNSPPHF. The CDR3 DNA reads TGTGCCAGCAGTTACGATCAGGCTAGCTCCTATAATTCACCCCCCCACTTT.

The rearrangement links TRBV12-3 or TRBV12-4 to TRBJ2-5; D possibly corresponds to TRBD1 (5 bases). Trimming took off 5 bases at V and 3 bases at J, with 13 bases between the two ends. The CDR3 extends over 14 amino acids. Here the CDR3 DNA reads TGTGCCAGCAGTCCGACAGTAGAAAAAGAGACCCAGTACTTC. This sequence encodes CASSPTVEKETQYF.

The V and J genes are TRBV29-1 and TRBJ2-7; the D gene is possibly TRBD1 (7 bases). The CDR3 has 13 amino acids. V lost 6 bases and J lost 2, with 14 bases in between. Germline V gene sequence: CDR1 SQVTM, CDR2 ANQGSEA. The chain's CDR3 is CSVGGDRAYEQYF. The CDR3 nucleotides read TGCAGCGTGGGGGGTGACAGGGCCTACGAGCAGTACTTC.

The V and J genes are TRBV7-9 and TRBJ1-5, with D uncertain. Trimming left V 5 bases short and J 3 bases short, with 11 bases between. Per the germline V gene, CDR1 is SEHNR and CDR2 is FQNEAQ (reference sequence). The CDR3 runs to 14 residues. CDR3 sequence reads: CASSVMGNNQPQHF. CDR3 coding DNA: TGTGCCAGCAGCGTAATGGGGAACAATCAGCCCCAGCATTTT. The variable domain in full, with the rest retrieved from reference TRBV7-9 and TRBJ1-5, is DTGVSQNPRHKITKRGQNVTFRCDPISEHNRLYWYRQTLGQGPEFLTYFQNEAQLEKSRLLSDRFSAERPKGSFSTLEIQRTEQGDSAMYLCASSVMGNNQPQHFGDGTRLSIL.

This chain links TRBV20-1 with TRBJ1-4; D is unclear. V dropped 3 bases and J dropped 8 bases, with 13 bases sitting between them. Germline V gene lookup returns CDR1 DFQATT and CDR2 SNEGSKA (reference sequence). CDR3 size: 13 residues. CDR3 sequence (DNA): TGCAGTGCTAGCCCCCTTCCCGAGGAAAAACTGTTTTTT. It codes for CSASPLPEEKLFF.

CDR3 sequence: CASSGDRRTDSYNEQFF. The CDR3 region has the DNA TGTGCCAGCAGCGGGGACAGGCGAACCGACTCCTACAATGAGCAGTTCTTC. The chain has TRBV7-8 and TRBJ2-1, with 8 nucleotides matching TRBD1. The CDR3 covers 17 residues. Germline-derived CDR1 and CDR2 are SGHVS and FQNEAQ. V trimming: 5 bases; J trimming: 0 bases; junction bases outside the gene matches: 9.

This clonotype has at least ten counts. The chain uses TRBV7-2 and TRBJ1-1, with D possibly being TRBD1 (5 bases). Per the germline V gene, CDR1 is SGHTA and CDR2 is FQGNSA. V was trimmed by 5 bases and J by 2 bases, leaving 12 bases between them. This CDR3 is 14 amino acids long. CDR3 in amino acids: CASSAGVSNTEAFF. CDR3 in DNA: TGTGCCAGCAGCGCGGGGGTGAGCAACACTGAAGCTTTCTTT. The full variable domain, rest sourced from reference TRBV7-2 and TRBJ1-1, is GAGVSQSPSNKVTEKGKDVELRCDPISGHTALYWYRQSLGQGLEFLIYFQGNSAPDKSGLPSDRFSAERTGGSVSTLTIQRTQQEDSAVYLCASSAGVSNTEAFFGQGTRLTVV.

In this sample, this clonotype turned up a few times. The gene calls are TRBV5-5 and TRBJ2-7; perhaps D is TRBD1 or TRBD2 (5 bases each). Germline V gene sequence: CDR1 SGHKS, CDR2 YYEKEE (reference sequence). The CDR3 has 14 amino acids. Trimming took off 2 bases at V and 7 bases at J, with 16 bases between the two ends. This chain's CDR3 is CASSLGTTTSEQYF. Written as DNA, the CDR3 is TGTGCCAGCAGCTTAGGGACCACCACGTCGGAGCAGTACTTC.

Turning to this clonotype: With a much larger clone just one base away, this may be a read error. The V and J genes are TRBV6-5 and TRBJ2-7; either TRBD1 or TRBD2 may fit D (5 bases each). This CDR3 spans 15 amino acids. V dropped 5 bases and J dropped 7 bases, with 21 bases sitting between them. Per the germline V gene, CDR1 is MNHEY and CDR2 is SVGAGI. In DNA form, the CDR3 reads TGTGCCAGCAGTCTCTTCCGGGACCTCTACAATGAGCAGTACTTC. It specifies CASSLFRDLYNEQYF.

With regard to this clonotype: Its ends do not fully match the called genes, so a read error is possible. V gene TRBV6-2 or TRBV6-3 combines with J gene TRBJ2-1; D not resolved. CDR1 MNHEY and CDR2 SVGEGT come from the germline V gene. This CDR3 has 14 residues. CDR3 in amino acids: CAGSYSREYNEQFF. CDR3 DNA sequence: TGTGCCGGCAGTTACTCGAGAGAATACAATGAGCAGTTCTTC.

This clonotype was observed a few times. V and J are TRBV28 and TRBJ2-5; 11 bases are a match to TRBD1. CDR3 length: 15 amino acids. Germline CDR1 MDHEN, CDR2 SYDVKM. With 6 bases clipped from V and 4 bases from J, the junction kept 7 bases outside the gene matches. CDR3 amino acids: CASRRTGGGVETQYF. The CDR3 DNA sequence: TGTGCCAGCAGGCGGACAGGGGGCGGCGTAGAGACCCAGTACTTC.

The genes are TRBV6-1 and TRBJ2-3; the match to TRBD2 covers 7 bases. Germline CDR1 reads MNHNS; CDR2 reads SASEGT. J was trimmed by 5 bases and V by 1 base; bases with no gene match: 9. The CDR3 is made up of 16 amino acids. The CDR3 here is CASSEGPSGNVDTQYF. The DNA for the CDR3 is TGTGCCAGCAGTGAAGGGCCCAGCGGGAACGTAGATACGCAGTATTTT.

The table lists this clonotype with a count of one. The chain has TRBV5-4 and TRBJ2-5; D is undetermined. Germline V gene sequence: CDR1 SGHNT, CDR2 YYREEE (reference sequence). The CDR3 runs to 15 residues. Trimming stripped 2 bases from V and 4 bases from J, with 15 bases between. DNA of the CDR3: TGTGCCAGCAGCTTCGGTGTCAGACCGGGAGAGACCCAGTACTTC. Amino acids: CASSFGVRPGETQYF.